These 13 T cell receptor beta chains came from one sample sequenced in a study of blood T cell repertoires in COVID-19. The method was immunoSEQ multiplex PCR; TCRdb's version includes in-frame clones alone and lacks a portion of them. The sample carries 300,000 to 400,000 clones, around 87% recorded once. The sequenced sample was peripheral blood. Receptors were obtained from a human donor in a cohort sampled during active COVID-19.

The V gene is TRBV29-1, the J gene TRBJ2-7; D may be TRBD2 (5 bases). With 2 bases removed from V and 2 bases from J, the gap between germline ends came to 19 bases. CDR3 length: 16 residues. From germline, CDR1 is SQVTM and CDR2 ANQGSEA. CDR3 residues: CSVESKGSASPYEQYF. The CDR3 DNA sequence: TGCAGCGTTGAATCAAAAGGTAGCGCCTCCCCCTACGAGCAGTACTTC.

This clone was seen only a few times. The J gene is TRBJ2-7, the V gene TRBV12-3 or TRBV12-4, with 9 nucleotides matching TRBD1. The V segment lost 6 bases and the J segment 2 bases; nucleotides outside the gene matches: 2. CDR3 length: 13 residues. CDR3 protein: CASRRTGAYEQYF. CDR3 nucleotide sequence: TGTGCCAGCAGGAGGACAGGGGCCTACGAGCAGTACTTC.

The genes are TRBV5-4 and TRBJ2-1; the D gene is possibly TRBD2 (7 bases). CDR1 and CDR2 (germline): SGHNT, YYREEE (reference sequence). V dropped 2 bases and J dropped 2 bases, with 11 bases sitting between them. The CDR3 loop spans 15 amino acids. CDR3 DNA: TGTGCCAGCAGCTTTCGGGGGGCCCCCTACAATGAGCAGTTCTTC. Translating gives CASSFRGAPYNEQFF.

The chain combines TRBV9 with TRBJ2-1; 8 bases line up with TRBD2. From germline, CDR1 is SGDLS and CDR2 YYNGEE. V shed 0 bases, J shed 3 bases, and the junction held 5 bases outside the gene matches. The CDR3 length is 16 residues. CDR3 protein: CASSVEGGTSYNEQFF. The CDR3 DNA reads TGTGCCAGCAGCGTAGAAGGGGGGACTAGCTACAATGAGCAGTTCTTC.

The chain is built from TRBV7-2 and TRBJ2-1; 10 bases fit TRBD2. The germline CDR1 and CDR2 sequences are SGHTA and FQGNSA. This CDR3 is 16 amino acids long. Trimming at V came to 0 bases and at J to 3 bases, leaving 2 bases not matched to a gene. CDR3 region: CASSLAASGGYNEQFF. The CDR3 coding sequence is TGTGCCAGCAGCTTAGCCGCTAGCGGGGGCTACAATGAGCAGTTCTTC.

The chain has TRBV4-1 and TRBJ2-1; 9 nucleotides align to TRBD2. The CDR3 length is 14 residues. CDR1 and CDR2 (germline): MGHRA, YSYEKL. With 1 base clipped from V and 12 bases from J, the junction kept 7 bases outside the gene matches. As DNA, the CDR3 is TGCGCCAGCAGCCAAGGTTTAGCGGGAGAGGGGCAGTTCTTC. This encodes CASSQGLAGEGQFF.

The chain recombines TRBV5-8 with TRBJ1-6; a weak D match, TRBD1 (5 bases). Germline V gene data show CDR1 as SGHTS and CDR2 as YDEGEE. The V gene lost 4 bases and the J gene lost 6 bases, with 8 bases spanning the gap. The CDR3 spans 13 residues. The CDR3 sequence is CASSAQGNSPLHF. The CDR3 nucleotides read TGTGCCAGCAGCGCGCAGGGTAATTCACCCCTCCACTTT.

The chain has TRBV30 and TRBJ2-1, with D tentatively TRBD1 (5 bases). V lost 2 bases to trimming and J lost 5 bases, with 13 bases between them. From germline, CDR1 is GTSNPN and CDR2 SVGIG (reference sequence). This CDR3 has 14 amino acids. CDR3 coding DNA: TGTGCCTGGAGTACTCTACAGGTTCACAATGAGCAGTTCTTC. This codes for CAWSTLQVHNEQFF. The full variable domain, its missing parts supplied by reference TRBV30 and TRBJ2-1, is SQTIHQWPATLVQPVGSPLSLECTVEGTSNPNLYWYRQAAGRGLQLLFYSVGIGQISSEVPQNLSASRPQDRQFILSSKKLLLSDSGFYLCAWSTLQVHNEQFFGPGTRLTVL.

Written as DNA, the CDR3 is TGCGCCAGCAGCTTGGTTGGGGGCGCCGGCACTGAAGCTTTCTTT. This sequence encodes CASSLVGGAGTEAFF. The chain is built from TRBV5-1 and TRBJ1-1, with a tentative D call TRBD1 (6 bases). Germline V lookup: CDR1 SGHRS, CDR2 YFSETQ. This CDR3 comprises 15 residues. The V gene lost 0 bases and the J gene lost 4 bases, with 13 bases spanning the gap.

The chain links TRBV5-4 to TRBJ2-7; TRBD2 aligns across 11 bases. The V gene's germline CDR1 is SGHNT and CDR2 YYREEE (reference sequence). The CDR3 sequence is 14 residues long. Losses at the gene ends were 4 bases for V and 4 bases for J; bases not matched to a gene: 4. CDR3 sequence (DNA): TGTGCCAGCAGCGGGACTAGCGGAGCTTACGAGCAGTACTTC. Translation: CASSGTSGAYEQYF.

This chain links TRBV30 with TRBJ2-7; TRBD2 is a possible D gene (6 bases). Trimming pared 8 bases from V and 2 bases from J, leaving 16 bases between. The CDR3 runs 13 residues. CDR1 GTSNPN and CDR2 SVGIG come from the germline V gene (reference sequence). This CDR3 is CAGGFSPTYEQYF. CDR3 DNA sequence: TGTGCCGGGGGGTTCAGTCCGACCTACGAGCAGTACTTC.

The sample holds one count of this clone. The rearrangement joins TRBV10-3 to TRBJ2-1; 9 positions match TRBD2. Germline V gene sequence: CDR1 ENHRY, CDR2 SYGVKD. The CDR3 is 16 amino acids. The V segment lost 4 bases and the J segment 5 bases; nucleotides outside the gene matches: 9. The CDR3 loop is CAISGQASGTNNEQFF. For the CDR3, the DNA is TGTGCCATCAGTGGCCAGGCTAGCGGGACGAACAATGAGCAGTTCTTC.

This chain uses TRBV27 with TRBJ2-5; 8 bases fit TRBD2. CDR3 length equals 17 residues. Germline V gene data show CDR1 as MNHEY and CDR2 as SMNVEV (reference sequence). The V segment lost 3 bases and the J segment 3 bases; nucleotides outside the gene matches: 12. The CDR3 loop reads CASSFLGKAGDKETQYF. The CDR3 DNA is TGTGCCAGCAGTTTTTTAGGGAAAGCGGGGGACAAAGAGACCCAGTACTTC.